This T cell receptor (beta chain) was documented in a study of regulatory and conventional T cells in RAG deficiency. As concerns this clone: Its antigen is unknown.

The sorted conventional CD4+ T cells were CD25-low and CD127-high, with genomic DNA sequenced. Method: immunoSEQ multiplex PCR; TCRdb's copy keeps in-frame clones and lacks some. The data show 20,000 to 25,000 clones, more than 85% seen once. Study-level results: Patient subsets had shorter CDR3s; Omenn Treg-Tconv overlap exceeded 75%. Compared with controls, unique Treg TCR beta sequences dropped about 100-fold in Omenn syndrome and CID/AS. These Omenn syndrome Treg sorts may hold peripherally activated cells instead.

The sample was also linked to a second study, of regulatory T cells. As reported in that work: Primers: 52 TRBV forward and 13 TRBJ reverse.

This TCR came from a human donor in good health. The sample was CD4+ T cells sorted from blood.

The CDR3 loop is CASRTSGKGETQYF. CDR3 nucleotides: TGTGCCAGCAGGACTAGCGGGAAGGGTGAGACCCAGTACTTC. This chain links TRBV28 with TRBJ2-5; 11 bases agree with TRBD2. The V segment lost 6 bases and the J segment 5 bases; nucleotides outside the gene matches: 5. CDR1 is MDHEN and CDR2 is SYDVKM in the germline V gene. The CDR3 runs to 14 residues.